The clone carrying this T cell receptor (beta chain) was observed many times. J gave up 2 bases and V 5 bases, and 4 bases lay outside the gene matches. CDR1 is MNHEY and CDR2 is SVGEGT in the germline V gene. This CDR3 has 15 amino acids. Subjects aged 18 to 65 presented with newly diagnosed hyperthyroidism of less than 2 months' duration. These data originate in a study of T cells in Graves' hyperthyroidism and ophthalmopathy. Amplification of TCR beta CDR3 regions used RNA as the template. Carried out on the TCR CDR3, a first-round RT-PCR used the HTBI primer set. TCRdb re-called the multiplex PCR reads through MiXCR, storing one row per CDR3 protein. The sample includes 600,000 to 750,000 distinct CDR3 sequences, 15% to 20% of them seen just once.

The specimen sequenced was blood. The chain couples TRBV6-2 or TRBV6-3 to TRBJ2-7; TRBD2 matches 12 bases. This sequence was found in a man aged 45-65 years with Graves' hyperthyroidism. The CDR3 is CASSQTSGRPYEQYF. The CDR3, as DNA: TGTGCCAGCAGTCAAACTAGCGGGAGGCCCTACGAGCAGTACTTC.